Each of the 9 T cell receptor beta chains below was sequenced from the same sample in a study of patients and donors after allogeneic stem cell transplantation. TCRdb re-called the RT-PCR reads with MiXCR, one entry per CDR3 protein. This sample carries 150,000 to 200,000 distinct CDR3 sequences, about 24% of them seen once, and the ten largest clones take 20% to 30%. The source material was blood, either unsorted or a sorted T cell fraction (not recorded which). The receptors originated from a human donor who was either an allogeneic HSCT recipient or a stem cell or donor lymphocyte infusion donor (not recorded which). It is not recorded whose cells these are; they may come from a transplant donor.

This clonotype was counted many times. The chain combines TRBV6-2 or TRBV6-3 with TRBJ1-2, with unresolved D. V was shortened by 7 bases and J by 5 bases, with 17 bases between the two germline ends. CDR1 is MNHEY, CDR2 SVGEGT, per germline. This CDR3 spans 14 amino acids. The CDR3 protein is CASKFRGRSYGYTF. Written as DNA, the CDR3 is TGTGCCAGCAAGTTCCGGGGAAGGAGTTATGGCTACACCTTC.

This rearrangement joins TRBV5-8 to TRBJ1-5; D unclear. The CDR3 is 13 amino acids. From germline, CDR1 is SGHTS and CDR2 YDEGEE. The germline V and J ends were trimmed by 4 bases and 0 bases, with 5 bases remaining between them. In DNA form, the CDR3 reads TGTGCCAGCAGCCCAGATAGCAATCAGCCCCAGCATTTT. Protein sequence: CASSPDSNQPQHF.

This clonotype was seen a few times. V gene TRBV10-3 combines with J gene TRBJ2-7; the D gene could be TRBD1 or TRBD2 (6 bases each). Germline V gene sequence: CDR1 ENHRY, CDR2 SYGVKD. V was clipped by 4 bases and J by 3 bases, with 10 bases between them. This CDR3 spans 13 amino acids. CDR3 bases: TGTGCCATCAGTGGAGGGGGGTACTACGAGCAGTACTTC. Translation gives CAISGGGYYEQYF.

The chain employs TRBV6-2 or TRBV6-3 and TRBJ2-5, with unresolved D. The length of the CDR3 is 15 residues. Between the trimmed V and J ends, which lost 0 bases and 5 bases, there was a span of 13 bases. The germline V gene encodes CDR1 MNHEY and CDR2 SVGEGT. The CDR3 sequence is CASSYSLFGVETQYF. In nucleotides, the CDR3 is TGTGCCAGCAGTTACTCGCTATTCGGTGTGGAGACCCAGTACTTC.

The V and J genes are TRBV7-9 and TRBJ2-1; D ambiguous. The V gene lost 3 bases and the J gene lost 7 bases, with 16 bases spanning the gap. Germline V gene sequence: CDR1 SEHNR, CDR2 FQNEAQ (reference sequence). There are 15 residues in the CDR3. Written as DNA, the CDR3 is TGTGCCAGCAGCTTCTCCGGCCAGCTTGGGAATGAGCAGTTCTTC. This encodes CASSFSGQLGNEQFF.

This clonotype was recorded a few times. The genes are TRBV12-3 or TRBV12-4 and TRBJ2-4; D is possibly TRBD1 (6 bases). The germline V and J ends were trimmed by 5 bases and 4 bases, with 18 bases remaining between them. The CDR3 is made up of 16 amino acids. In DNA, the CDR3 is TGTGCCAGCAGTCCCTGGGGGCAGATGGGGAAAAACATTCAGTACTTC. Translation gives CASSPWGQMGKNIQYF.

The V call is TRBV9, the J call TRBJ2-5; 11 bases agree with TRBD2. This CDR3 is 18 amino acids long. The V gene end was trimmed by 4 bases and the J gene end by 7 bases; junction bases not matched to a gene: 18. From germline, CDR1 is SGDLS and CDR2 YYNGEE. The CDR3 region has the DNA TGTGCCAGCAGCACCTCCTACCTAGCGGGGGGACCTCGTGGGACCCAGTACTTC. Its translation: CASSTSYLAGGPRGTQYF.

This clonotype was detected only a few times. The V and J genes are TRBV19 and TRBJ1-1; no firm D call. Per the germline V gene, CDR1 is LNHDA and CDR2 is SQIVND (reference sequence). CDR3 length: 14 amino acids. The ends were cut back, 1 base at V and 4 bases at J, with 10 bases in the middle. DNA for the CDR3: TGTGCCAGTAGTATAGGAGGGTTCGGCACTGAAGCTTTCTTT. It yields the protein CASSIGGFGTEAFF.

The sample holds a few counts of this clonotype. The chain links TRBV20-1 to TRBJ1-4; D is possibly TRBD1 (6 bases). Germline V gives CDR1 DFQATT, CDR2 SNEGSKA (reference sequence). The V gene lost 4 bases and the J gene lost 1 base, with 10 bases spanning the gap. The CDR3 is made up of 14 amino acids. In DNA, the CDR3 is TGCAGTGCTACCTGGACAGTAACTAATGAAAAACTGTTTTTT. This sequence encodes CSATWTVTNEKLFF.